These 3 T cell receptor beta chains were sequenced from one sample in a study of blood T cells in healthy people across ages (dated by TCRdb to between 2014 and 2017). Libraries were constructed by 5' RACE. Sequenced on an Illumina HiSeq 2500. A second about 7 to 11 cycle PCR used a sample-barcoded 5' primer and a J-beta primer mix. TCRdb's own reprocessing of the public reads used fastp at Q25 and MiXCR and kept productive beta chains. Identical CDR3 proteins give one entry, which carries the most common genes and DNA. The sample profile shows under 950,000 distinct CDR3 sequences; about a fifth of them were found once. Approximately 20% of the sample is in the top ten clones. The sample comprised blood. The receptor set was obtained from a man aged 65 to 85 in good health.

The V call is TRBV29-1, the J call TRBJ1-2, with TRBD1 matching 9 bases. Germline V gene lookup returns CDR1 SQVTM and CDR2 ANQGSEA. The CDR3 has 13 residues. The V and J ends lost 7 bases and 7 bases, in that order; junction bases with no gene match: 10. CDR3 residues: CSADPGTGSGYTF. The DNA for the CDR3 is TGCAGCGCCGACCCCGGGACAGGGTCTGGCTACACCTTC.

This clonotype was picked up a small number of times. This chain uses TRBV5-1 with TRBJ1-2; TRBD1 might be the D (5 bases). CDR1 is SGHRS and CDR2 is YFSETQ in the germline V gene. This CDR3 comprises 13 residues. The V gene lost 4 bases and the J gene lost 2 bases, with 9 bases spanning the gap. CDR3 bases: TGCGCCAGCAGCGGGGGGTCAAACTATGGCTACACCTTC. Protein product: CASSGGSNYGYTF. Drawing the rest from reference TRBV5-1 and TRBJ1-2, the complete variable domain is KAGVTQTPRYLIKTRGQQVTLSCSPISGHRSVSWYQQTPGQGLQFLFEYFSETQRNKGNFPGRFSGRQFSNSRSEMNVSTLELGDSALYLCASSGGSNYGYTFGSGTRLTVV.

This clonotype was picked up a small number of times. The J gene is TRBJ1-2, the V gene TRBV28, with D possibly matching TRBD1 (5 bases). V lost 4 bases and J 2 bases, leaving 17 bases between the germline ends. The CDR3 runs 16 residues. Looked up from germline, CDR1 is MDHEN and CDR2 is SYDVKM. The CDR3 sequence: CASSSPHRRKNYGYTF. For the CDR3, the DNA is TGTGCCAGCAGTTCACCCCACAGGAGGAAAAACTATGGCTACACCTTC.